These 4 T cell receptor beta chains came from one sample sequenced in a study of T cells in women clearing cervical HPV infection. Measured with immunoSEQ multiplex PCR; TCRdb has only the in-frame clones, and not every one. In all, the sample yields approximately 38,000 clones. Material for sequencing was blood buffy coat. These receptors were taken from a woman between 18 and 70 years old with a cervical HPV16 infection that either progressed to CIN3+ or cleared (not recorded which).

Note on this clone: One end of the junction varies from germline; a read error may be responsible. The CDR3 is cut off 3 residues early in the read; its end comes from the germline J gene. V usage is TRBV4-2 and J usage is TRBJ2-7; 7 bases line up with TRBD1. Germline CDR1 LGHNA, CDR2 YNFKEQ. The CDR3 is 15 amino acids. CDR3 DNA (partial): TGCGCCAGCAGCCAACTGACAGGGAACTCCTACGAG. Translated, it gives CASSQLTGNSYE. The complete CDR3 reads CASSQLTGNSYEQYF.

In regard to this clone: The read stops 3 residues short of the end of the CDR3; the missing end is completed from the germline J gene. The chain couples TRBV30 to TRBJ2-7; unclear D gene. CDR3 length: 13 amino acids. Trimming pared 0 bases from V and 6 bases from J, leaving 12 bases between. The germline V gene has CDR1 GTSNPN and CDR2 SVGIG (reference sequence). The covered CDR3 bases are TGTGCCTGGAGTGTTAATTTGCGCGGCGAG. It translates to CAWSVNLRGE. The whole CDR3 sequence reads CAWSVNLRGEQYF.

In the case of this clone: The CDR3 extends 3 residues past the end of the read, so its final part is completed from the germline J gene. This chain joins TRBV20-1 and TRBJ2-7; the match to TRBD2 covers 7 bases. CDR3 length: 20 residues. Germline values: CDR1 DFQATT, CDR2 SNEGSKA (reference sequence). With 6 bases clipped from V and 1 base from J, the junction kept 27 bases outside the gene matches. The sequenced CDR3 bases are TGCAGTGCCCGAAGGGCTAGCGGCTTACTCTTCTCCCGTCAATCCTACGAG. It codes for CSARRASGLLFSRQSYE. In full, the CDR3 reads CSARRASGLLFSRQSYEQYF.

About this clone itself: With the read ending 3 residues before the CDR3 end, the germline J gene is used to fill in that end. The V and J genes are TRBV6-2 or TRBV6-3 and TRBJ1-2; tentative D call: TRBD1 (5 bases). CDR1 is MNHEY, CDR2 SVGEGT, per germline. The CDR3 spans 15 residues. The DNA read from the CDR3 is TGTGCCAGCAGTTACTCGATCCAGGGAGTCTACGGG. This codes for CASSYSIQGVYG. The whole CDR3 sequence reads CASSYSIQGVYGYTF.